This T cell receptor (beta chain) originates from a study of cytomegalovirus exposure and HLA in healthy donors. Germline CDR1 is SQVTM and CDR2 is ANQGSEA. The CDR3 extends over 15 amino acids. V lost 7 bases and J 0 bases, leaving 16 bases between the germline ends. Findings and caveats of the study: Across donors, most TCRs were seen rarely, yet some public ones were widespread. Reported results showed that the classifier diagnosed cytomegalovirus status with high specificity and sensitivity. In vitro data verified a few CMV-associated chains as specific for CMV antigens. The authors listed 150 to 200 TCR beta chains as cytomegalovirus-associated.

Only in-frame clones appear in the TCRdb table, and some are missing; sequencing was by immunoSEQ multiplex PCR. The sample has about 200,000 clones, about 90% seen once. To note about this clone: Its target is unknown.

J is TRBJ1-3 and V is TRBV29-1; the D gene is possibly TRBD1 (5 bases). The TCR comes from a young woman in good health and CMV-seronegative. The sample comprised PBMCs. In DNA, the CDR3 is TGCAGCGCCGCGGGGCCCTCTCACTCTGGAAACACCATATATTTT. Residues: CSAAGPSHSGNTIYF. The full variable domain, completed using reference TRBV29-1 and TRBJ1-3, is SAVISQKPSRDICQRGTSLTIQCQVDSQVTMMFWYRQQPGQSLTLIATANQGSEATYESGFVIDKFPISRPNLTFSTLTVSNMSPEDSSIYLCSAAGPSHSGNTIYFGEGSWLTVV.